A single sample gave rise to the 24 T cell receptor beta chains below, sequenced in a study of blood T cell repertoires in COVID-19. The method was immunoSEQ multiplex PCR; TCRdb's version includes in-frame clones alone and lacks a portion of them. Among under 50,000 clones, roughly 86% were seen once, and the ten largest hold 7.2%. The sequencing input was peripheral blood. The source of these receptors is a human donor in a cohort sampled during active COVID-19.

The chain carries TRBV27 and TRBJ2-1, with 11 bases matching TRBD2. Germline V lookup: CDR1 MNHEY, CDR2 SMNVEV (reference sequence). With V trimmed by 8 bases and J by 4 bases, 10 bases remained unmatched. This CDR3 has 16 amino acids. CDR3 sequence reads: CASRILRLAGYNEQFF. The CDR3 coding sequence is TGTGCCAGCCGAATCCTGAGACTAGCGGGATACAATGAGCAGTTCTTC.

This rearrangement joins TRBV24-1 to TRBJ2-3; D call uncertain. The V end was cut by 3 bases, the J end by 0 bases, with 9 bases between. CDR1 KGHDR and CDR2 SFDVKD come from the germline V gene. The length of the CDR3 is 15 residues. CDR3: CATSDPRGSTDTQYF. CDR3 DNA sequence: TGTGCCACCAGTGATCCTCGAGGAAGCACAGATACGCAGTATTTT.

In this sample, this clone turned up a few times. The CDR3 DNA reads as TGTGCCAGCAGCTTAAAGGGCGGGGGGGCTGAAGCTTTCTTT. It codes for CASSLKGGGAEAFF. The chain has TRBV7-9 and TRBJ1-1; possible D gene TRBD1, 5 bases. The CDR3 covers 14 residues. Germline CDR1 SEHNR, CDR2 FQNEAQ (reference sequence). V lost 2 bases to trimming and J lost 6 bases, with 13 bases between them. Based on the CDR3 plus reference TRBV7-9 and TRBJ1-1, the full variable domain is DTGVSQNPRHKITKRGQNVTFRCDPISEHNRLYWYRQTLGQGPEFLTYFQNEAQLEKSRLLSDRFSAERPKGSFSTLEIQRTEQGDSAMYLCASSLKGGGAEAFFGQGTRLTVV.

The chain links TRBV6-6 to TRBJ2-1; the match to TRBD2 covers 11 bases. This CDR3 contains 16 residues. J gave up 8 bases and V 6 bases, and 12 bases lay outside the gene matches. Germline V lookup: CDR1 MNHNY, CDR2 SVGAGI (reference sequence). This chain's CDR3 is CASRAGTSGLPDEQFF. The CDR3 DNA sequence: TGTGCCAGCAGGGCCGGGACTAGCGGCCTGCCGGATGAGCAGTTCTTC.

The V gene is TRBV4-2, the J gene TRBJ2-5; D unresolved. The length of the CDR3 is 15 residues. V shed 1 base and J shed 4 bases, with 13 bases lying between them. Germline V gene sequence: CDR1 LGHNA, CDR2 YNFKEQ. The CDR3, as DNA: TGTGCCAGCAGCCAAGGGCCTGCCGCTCCAGAGACCCAGTACTTC. Residues: CASSQGPAAPETQYF.

This rearrangement joins TRBV10-2 to TRBJ1-5; D uncertain. This CDR3 contains 14 residues. CDR1 is WSHSY and CDR2 is SAAADI in the germline V gene. V was pared by 0 bases and J by 4 bases, with 7 bases between. The CDR3 nucleotides read TGCGCCAGCAGTGAGTCTGGGCCGAATCAGCCCCAGCATTTT. This translates into CASSESGPNQPQHF.

The chain combines TRBV12-5 with TRBJ2-1, with D tentatively TRBD1 (6 bases). Germline CDR1 and CDR2: LGHNT and FRNRAP. This CDR3 comprises 15 residues. Trimming pared 7 bases from V and 3 bases from J, leaving 16 bases between. CDR3 sequence reads: CASAPRGSNYNEQFF. CDR3 DNA sequence: TGTGCTAGTGCCCCCAGGGGCAGCAACTACAATGAGCAGTTCTTC.

The chain combines TRBV28 with TRBJ1-5; 7 bases are shared with TRBD1. Germline lookup yields CDR1 MDHEN and CDR2 SYDVKM. The CDR3 is made up of 12 amino acids. With V trimmed by 8 bases and J by 5 bases, 3 bases remained unmatched. The CDR3 bases are TGTGCCAGCGGCAGGGGGTATCAGCCCCAGCATTTT. Protein product: CASGRGYQPQHF.

The rearrangement joins TRBV19 to TRBJ2-2; tentative D call: TRBD2 (5 bases). Germline loops: CDR1 LNHDA, CDR2 SQIVND (reference sequence). The V and J ends lost 6 bases and 6 bases respectively, with 14 bases between them. The CDR3 sequence is 14 residues long. CDR3 in amino acids: CASRVTSAAGELFF. In DNA form, the CDR3 reads TGTGCCAGTAGGGTAACGTCAGCGGCCGGGGAGCTGTTTTTT.

V gene TRBV5-1 combines with J gene TRBJ2-6; D perhaps matches TRBD1 (6 bases). V gave up 3 bases and J gave up 1 base, with 8 bases separating them. The CDR3 is made up of 15 amino acids. CDR1 and CDR2 (germline): SGHRS, YFSETQ. CDR3 sequence reads: CASSSTGSGANVLTF. CDR3 nucleotide sequence: TGCGCCAGCAGCTCAACAGGGTCTGGGGCCAACGTCCTGACTTTC.

The chain recombines TRBV6-5 with TRBJ2-5; possible D gene TRBD2, 5 bases. With 8 bases removed from V and 5 bases from J, the gap between germline ends came to 6 bases. Germline V CDR1 and CDR2: MNHEY, SVGAGI. The CDR3 covers 10 residues. The CDR3 reads CASGLETQYF. CDR3 coding DNA: TGTGCCAGCGGACTTGAGACCCAGTACTTC.

This clone appeared a few times. In the same sample, other DNA sequences code for this CDR3. This chain links TRBV18 with TRBJ1-1, with 8 nucleotides matching TRBD1. The V and J ends lost 2 bases and 1 base, in that order; junction bases with no gene match: 0. CDR3 size: 14 residues. Germline lookup yields CDR1 KGHSH and CDR2 LQKENI. Written as DNA, the CDR3 is TGTGCCAGCTCACCAGGACAGGGGAACACTGAAGCTTTCTTT. Amino acids: CASSPGQGNTEAFF.

CDR3 residues: CASSYSPGGAYEQYF. DNA for the CDR3: TGTGCCAGCAGTTACTCTCCCGGGGGGGCGTACGAGCAGTACTTC. V usage is TRBV6-5 and J usage is TRBJ2-7, with 8 bases aligning to TRBD2. The length of the CDR3 is 15 residues. Germline CDR1 reads MNHEY; CDR2 reads SVGAGI. The trim removed 0 bases at V and 4 bases at J, leaving 5 bases unmatched.

The rearrangement uses TRBV11-3 and TRBJ1-3; 7 bases line up with TRBD1. Germline V gene data show CDR1 as SGHNT and CDR2 as YENEEA. The trim removed 5 bases at V and 0 bases at J, leaving 4 bases unmatched. The CDR3 has 15 amino acids. As DNA, the CDR3 is TGTGCCAGCAGCAAGGACAGGAGCTCTGGAAACACCATATATTTT. It codes for CASSKDRSSGNTIYF.

The V and J genes are TRBV27 and TRBJ2-7; weak D call: TRBD2 (6 bases). The CDR3 runs 14 residues. The V end lost 3 bases, the J end lost 5 bases, and 14 bases lay between the germline ends. Germline values: CDR1 MNHEY, CDR2 SMNVEV (reference sequence). The CDR3 coding sequence is TGTGCCAGCAGTTTTGGCGGGATAGGGGACGAGCAGTACTTC. This sequence encodes CASSFGGIGDEQYF.

This sequence joins TRBV5-1 and TRBJ2-7; 9 nucleotides align to TRBD2. Germline assignment: CDR1 SGHRS and CDR2 YFSETQ. This CDR3 contains 14 residues. V was pared by 4 bases and J by 6 bases, with 8 bases of the junction left unmatched. The CDR3 DNA is TGCGCCAGCAGCCCGGGGACTAGCTTCGCCGAGCAGTACTTC. It codes for CASSPGTSFAEQYF.

The chain recombines TRBV19 with TRBJ1-4; D is unresolved. V was shortened by 7 bases and J by 3 bases, with 12 bases between the two germline ends. The CDR3 loop spans 14 amino acids. Germline values: CDR1 LNHDA, CDR2 SQIVND (reference sequence). In DNA, the CDR3 is TGTGCCAGTACCCCGGCGGGGTCTAATGAAAAACTGTTTTTT. Its translation: CASTPAGSNEKLFF. The variable domain in full, completed from reference TRBV19 and TRBJ1-4, reads DGGITQSPKYLFRKEGQNVTLSCEQNLNHDAMYWYRQDPGQGLRLIYYSQIVNDFQKGDIAEGYSVSREKKESFPLTVTSAQKNPTAFYLCASTPAGSNEKLFFGSGTQLSVL.

This chain joins TRBV10-2 and TRBJ1-5; D uncertain. CDR3 length equals 14 residues. Germline CDR1 reads WSHSY; CDR2 reads SAAADI. Trimming cost V 3 bases and J 3 bases, with 9 bases left between them. The CDR3 DNA is TGCGCCAGCAGTGAAGGCAGGAACAATCAGCCCCAGCATTTT. Translation: CASSEGRNNQPQHF.

The V gene is TRBV19, the J gene TRBJ2-2; 8 positions agree with TRBD2. Germline V CDR1 and CDR2: LNHDA, SQIVND (reference sequence). J was trimmed by 4 bases and V by 7 bases; bases with no gene match: 8. The CDR3 is made up of 15 amino acids. CDR3 DNA: TGTGCCAGTACTACAACCGGGACTAGCACCGGGGAGCTGTTTTTT. It encodes CASTTTGTSTGELFF.

The V gene is TRBV24-1, the J gene TRBJ2-6; 7 nucleotides match TRBD1. The CDR3 sequence is 19 residues long. From germline, CDR1 is KGHDR and CDR2 SFDVKD. Unmatched junction bases numbered 11, after V lost 4 bases and J lost 0 bases. CDR3 coding DNA: TGTGCCACCAGTGAAAGGGCACAGGGGTTTTCCTCTGGGGCCAACGTCCTGACTTTC. Translating gives CATSERAQGFSSGANVLTF.

V usage is TRBV29-1 and J usage is TRBJ2-7; 9 bases map to TRBD2. V gave up 2 bases and J gave up 6 bases; unmatched junction bases: 11. CDR1 and CDR2 from the germline V gene are SQVTM and ANQGSEA. This CDR3 is 15 amino acids long. CDR3 region: CSVEMVLAGAGEQYF. The CDR3 nucleotides read TGCAGCGTTGAAATGGTGTTAGCGGGAGCTGGCGAGCAGTACTTC.

This chain's CDR3 is CASSWDSYYEQYF. The CDR3 DNA follows: TGTGCCAGCAGCTGGGACAGCTACTACGAGCAGTACTTC. V usage is TRBV6-6 and J usage is TRBJ2-7; TRBD1 aligns across 7 bases. The germline V gene encodes CDR1 MNHNY and CDR2 SVGAGI (reference sequence). CDR3 size: 13 residues. V shed 6 bases and J 3 bases; nucleotides not matched to a gene: 5.

The V call is TRBV5-1, the J call TRBJ2-7; tentative D call: TRBD2 (6 bases). The germline gives CDR1 SGHRS, CDR2 YFSETQ. This CDR3 is built from 15 residues. Trimming took 0 bases from V and 1 from J, leaving 11 bases between them. The CDR3 region is CASSLVSGGSYEQYF. The CDR3 DNA is TGCGCCAGCAGCTTGGTTAGCGGAGGGTCCTACGAGCAGTACTTC.

The chain links TRBV7-6 to TRBJ2-2; D is unclear. The V gene lost 5 bases and the J gene lost 0 bases, with 7 bases spanning the gap. Germline V lookup: CDR1 SGHVS, CDR2 FNYEAQ. The CDR3 contains 14 residues. The CDR3 DNA reads TGTGCCAGCAGCCGCAGTACGAACACCGGGGAGCTGTTTTTT. Translating gives CASSRSTNTGELFF.